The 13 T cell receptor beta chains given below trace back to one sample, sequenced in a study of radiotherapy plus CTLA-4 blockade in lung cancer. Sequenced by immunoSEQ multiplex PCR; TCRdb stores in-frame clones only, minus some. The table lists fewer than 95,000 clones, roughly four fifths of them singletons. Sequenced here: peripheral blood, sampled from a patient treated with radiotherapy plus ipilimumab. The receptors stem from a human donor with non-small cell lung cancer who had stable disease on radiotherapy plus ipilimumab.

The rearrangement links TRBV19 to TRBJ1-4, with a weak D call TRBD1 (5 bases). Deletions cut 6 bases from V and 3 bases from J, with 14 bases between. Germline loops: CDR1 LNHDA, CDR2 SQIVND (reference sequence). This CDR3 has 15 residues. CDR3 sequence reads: CASRGRQSPNEKLFF. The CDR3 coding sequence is TGTGCCAGTAGGGGAAGACAGAGTCCTAATGAAAAACTGTTTTTT.

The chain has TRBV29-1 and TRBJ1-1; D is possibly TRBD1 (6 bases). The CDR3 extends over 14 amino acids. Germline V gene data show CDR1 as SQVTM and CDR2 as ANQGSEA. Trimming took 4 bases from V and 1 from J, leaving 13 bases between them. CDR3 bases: TGCAGCGTTGGAAAGGGGGTTAAGAACACTGAAGCTTTCTTT. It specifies CSVGKGVKNTEAFF.

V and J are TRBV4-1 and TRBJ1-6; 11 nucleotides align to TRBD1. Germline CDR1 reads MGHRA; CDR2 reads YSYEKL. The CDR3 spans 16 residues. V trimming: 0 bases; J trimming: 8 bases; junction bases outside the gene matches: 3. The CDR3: CASSQEGTGGYSPLHF. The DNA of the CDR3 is TGCGCCAGCAGCCAAGAGGGGACAGGGGGTTATTCACCCCTCCACTTT.

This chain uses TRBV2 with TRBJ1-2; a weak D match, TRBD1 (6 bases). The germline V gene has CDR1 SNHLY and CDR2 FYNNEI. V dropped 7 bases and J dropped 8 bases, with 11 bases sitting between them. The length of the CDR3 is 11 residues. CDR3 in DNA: TGTGCCAGCAAGGAGACAGGAGGCTACACCTTC. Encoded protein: CASKETGGYTF.

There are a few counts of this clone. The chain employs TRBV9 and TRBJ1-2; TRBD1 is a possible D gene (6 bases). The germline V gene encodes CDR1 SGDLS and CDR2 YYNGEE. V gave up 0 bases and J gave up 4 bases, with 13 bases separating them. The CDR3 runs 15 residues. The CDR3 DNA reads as TGTGCCAGCAGCGTAGGGACAGCTAGTCTCTATGGCTACACCTTC. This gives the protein CASSVGTASLYGYTF.

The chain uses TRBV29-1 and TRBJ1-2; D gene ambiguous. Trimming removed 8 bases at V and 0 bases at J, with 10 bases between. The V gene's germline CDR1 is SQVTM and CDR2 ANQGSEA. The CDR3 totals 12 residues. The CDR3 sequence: CSSRGSNYGYTF. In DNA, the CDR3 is TGCAGCTCACGTGGATCTAACTATGGCTACACCTTC.

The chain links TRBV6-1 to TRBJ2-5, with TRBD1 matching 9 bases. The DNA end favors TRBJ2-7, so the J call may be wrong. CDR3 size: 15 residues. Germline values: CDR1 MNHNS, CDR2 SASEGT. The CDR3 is CASRRDRDLSYEQYF. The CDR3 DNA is TGTGCCAGCAGGAGGGACAGGGACCTTTCCTACGAGCAGTACTTC.

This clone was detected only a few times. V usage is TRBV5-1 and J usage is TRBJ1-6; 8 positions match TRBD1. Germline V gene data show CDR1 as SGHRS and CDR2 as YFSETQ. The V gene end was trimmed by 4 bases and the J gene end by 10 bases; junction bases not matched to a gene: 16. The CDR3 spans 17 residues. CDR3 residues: CASSPLPGGLRSSPLHF. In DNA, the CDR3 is TGCGCCAGCAGCCCCCTCCCAGGGGGCTTGCGGTCCTCACCCCTCCACTTT.

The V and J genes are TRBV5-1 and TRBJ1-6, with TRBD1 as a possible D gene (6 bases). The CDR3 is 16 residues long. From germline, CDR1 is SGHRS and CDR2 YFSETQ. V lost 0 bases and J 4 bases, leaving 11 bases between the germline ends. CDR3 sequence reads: CASSLAGGQYNSPLHF. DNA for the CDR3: TGCGCCAGCAGCTTGGCGGGGGGGCAATATAATTCACCCCTCCACTTT.

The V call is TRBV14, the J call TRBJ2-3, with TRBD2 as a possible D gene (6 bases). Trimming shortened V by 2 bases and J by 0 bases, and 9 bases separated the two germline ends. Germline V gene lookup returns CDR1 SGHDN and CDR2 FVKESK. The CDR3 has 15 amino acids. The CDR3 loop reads CASSQLLASTDTQYF. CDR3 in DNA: TGTGCCAGCAGCCAATTACTAGCAAGCACAGATACGCAGTATTTT. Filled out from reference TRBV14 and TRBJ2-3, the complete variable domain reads EAGVTQFPSHSVIEKGQTVTLRCDPISGHDNLYWYRRVMGKEIKFLLHFVKESKQDESGMPNNRFLAERTGGTYSTLKVQPAELEDSGVYFCASSQLLASTDTQYFGPGTRLTVL.

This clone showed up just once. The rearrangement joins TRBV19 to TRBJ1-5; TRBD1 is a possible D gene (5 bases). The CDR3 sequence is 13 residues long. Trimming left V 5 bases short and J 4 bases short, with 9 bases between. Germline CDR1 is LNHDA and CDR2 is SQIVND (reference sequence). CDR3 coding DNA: TGTGCCAGTAGTCCCGACAGAAATCAGCCCCAGCATTTT. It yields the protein CASSPDRNQPQHF.

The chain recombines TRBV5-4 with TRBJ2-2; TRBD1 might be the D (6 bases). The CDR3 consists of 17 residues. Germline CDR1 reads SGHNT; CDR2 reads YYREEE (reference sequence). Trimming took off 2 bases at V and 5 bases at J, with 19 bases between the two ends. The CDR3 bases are TGTGCCAGCAGCTTCCCCAGGGGCGACAACAGGACCGGGGAGCTGTTTTTT. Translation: CASSFPRGDNRTGELFF.

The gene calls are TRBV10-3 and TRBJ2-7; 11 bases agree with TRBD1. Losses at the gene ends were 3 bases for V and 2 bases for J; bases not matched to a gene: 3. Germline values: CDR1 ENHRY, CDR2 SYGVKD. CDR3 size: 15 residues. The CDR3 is CAISDSGQGAYEQYF. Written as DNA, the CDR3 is TGTGCCATCAGTGACTCGGGACAGGGGGCCTACGAGCAGTACTTC.